This entry lists 5 T cell receptor beta chains sequenced from one sample in a study. One entry per CDR3 protein results from TCRdb running MiXCR on the 5' RACE reads. The data show over 50,000 distinct CDR3 sequences, around 26% seen once. The sequencing input was tumor-infiltrating naive CD4+ T cells sorted from the breast tumor. Subset meaning: naive CD4+ T cells, CD4+CD45RA+CD25-. The receptors were gathered from a female donor with breast cancer.

This clonotype was counted only a few times. The J gene is TRBJ1-3, the V gene TRBV11-2; no clear D. CDR3 length: 15 amino acids. Looked up from germline, CDR1 is SGHAT and CDR2 is FQNNGV. Trimming shortened V by 5 bases and J by 0 bases, and 11 bases separated the two germline ends. The CDR3 nucleotides read TGTGCCAGCAGCCTACTTTGGGGCTCTGGAAACACCATATATTTT. It yields the protein CASSLLWGSGNTIYF. The full variable domain, with the rest looked up from reference TRBV11-2 and TRBJ1-3, is EAGVAQSPRYKIIEKRQSVAFWCNPISGHATLYWYQQILGQGPKLLIQFQNNGVVDDSQLPKDRFSAERLKGVDSTLKIQPAKLEDSAVYLCASSLLWGSGNTIYFGEGSWLTVV.

This clonotype has ten or more counts. The chain recombines TRBV7-3 with TRBJ2-3, with TRBD2 matching 11 bases. This CDR3 has 15 residues. Losses at the gene ends were 4 bases for V and 1 base for J; bases not matched to a gene: 1. Germline V gives CDR1 SGHTA, CDR2 FQGTGA. CDR3 in amino acids: CASSSGLAGTDTQYF. As DNA, the CDR3 is TGTGCCAGCAGCTCGGGACTAGCGGGCACAGATACGCAGTATTTT.

The chain combines TRBV6-1 with TRBJ2-3, with D tentatively TRBD2 (5 bases). Germline values: CDR1 MNHNS, CDR2 SASEGT. The CDR3 length is 13 residues. With 6 bases removed from V and 3 bases from J, the gap between germline ends came to 10 bases. The chain's CDR3 is CASSDSATDTQYF. As DNA, the CDR3 is TGTGCCAGCAGCGATAGCGCAACAGATACGCAGTATTTT.

This clonotype has more than one count but fewer than ten. The chain carries TRBV12-3 or TRBV12-4 and TRBJ1-2; 9 nucleotides align to TRBD1. The length of the CDR3 is 14 residues. Trimming removed 3 bases from V and 4 bases from J; junction bases left unmatched: 3. The CDR3 DNA is TGTGCCAGCAGTTTGACAGGGGGTTCCTATGGCTACACCTTC. It specifies CASSLTGGSYGYTF.

V gene TRBV29-1 combines with J gene TRBJ2-3; D might be TRBD2 (6 bases). The germline CDR1 and CDR2 sequences are SQVTM and ANQGSEA. V was clipped by 1 base and J by 1 base, with 12 bases between them. The CDR3 contains 15 residues. CDR3 in amino acids: CSVEVSGVGTDTQYF. The CDR3 region has the DNA TGCAGCGTTGAAGTTTCGGGAGTTGGCACAGATACGCAGTATTTT.